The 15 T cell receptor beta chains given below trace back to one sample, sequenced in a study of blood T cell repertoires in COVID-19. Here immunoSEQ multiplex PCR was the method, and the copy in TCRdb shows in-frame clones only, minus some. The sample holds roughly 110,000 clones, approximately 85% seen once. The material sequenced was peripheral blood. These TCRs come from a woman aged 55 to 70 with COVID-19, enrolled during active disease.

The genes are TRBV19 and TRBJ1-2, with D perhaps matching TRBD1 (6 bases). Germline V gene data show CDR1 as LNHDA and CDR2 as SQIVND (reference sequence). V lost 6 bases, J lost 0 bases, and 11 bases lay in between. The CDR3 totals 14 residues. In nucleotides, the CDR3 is TGTGCCAGTAGACTCAGGGGCGCTAACTATGGCTACACCTTC. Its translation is CASRLRGANYGYTF. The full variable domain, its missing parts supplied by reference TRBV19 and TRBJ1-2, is DGGITQSPKYLFRKEGQNVTLSCEQNLNHDAMYWYRQDPGQGLRLIYYSQIVNDFQKGDIAEGYSVSREKKESFPLTVTSAQKNPTAFYLCASRLRGANYGYTFGSGTRLTVV.

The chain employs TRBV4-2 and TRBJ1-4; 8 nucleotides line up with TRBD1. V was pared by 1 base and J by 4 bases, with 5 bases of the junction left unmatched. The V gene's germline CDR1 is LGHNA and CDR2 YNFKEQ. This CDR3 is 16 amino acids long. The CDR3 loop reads CASSQGWTGSNEKLFF. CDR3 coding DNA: TGTGCCAGCAGCCAAGGGTGGACAGGGAGTAATGAAAAACTGTTTTTT.

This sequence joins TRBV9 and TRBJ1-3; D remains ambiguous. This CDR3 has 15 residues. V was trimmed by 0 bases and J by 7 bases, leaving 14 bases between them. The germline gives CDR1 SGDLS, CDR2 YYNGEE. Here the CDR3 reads CASSVGSPGENTIYF. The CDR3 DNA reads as TGTGCCAGCAGCGTAGGCTCGCCCGGGGAGAACACCATATATTTT.

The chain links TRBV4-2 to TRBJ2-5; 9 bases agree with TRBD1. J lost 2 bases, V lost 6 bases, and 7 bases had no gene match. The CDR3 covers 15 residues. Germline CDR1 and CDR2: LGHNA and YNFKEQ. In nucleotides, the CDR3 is TGTGCCAGCAGTCATGGGGACAGGGCGCAAGAGACCCAGTACTTC. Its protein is CASSHGDRAQETQYF.

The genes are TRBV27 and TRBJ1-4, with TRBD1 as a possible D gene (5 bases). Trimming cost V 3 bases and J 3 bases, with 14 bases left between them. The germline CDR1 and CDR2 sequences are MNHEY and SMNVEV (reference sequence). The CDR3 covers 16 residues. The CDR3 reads CASSFAGFISNEKLFF. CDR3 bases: TGTGCCAGCAGTTTTGCAGGGTTTATCTCTAATGAAAAACTGTTTTTT.

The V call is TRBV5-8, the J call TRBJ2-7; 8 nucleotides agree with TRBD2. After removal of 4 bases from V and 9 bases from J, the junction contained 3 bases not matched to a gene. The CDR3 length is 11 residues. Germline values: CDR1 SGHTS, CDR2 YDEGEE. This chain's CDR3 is CASSPRGAQYF. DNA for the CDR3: TGTGCCAGCAGCCCGCGGGGGGCGCAGTACTTC. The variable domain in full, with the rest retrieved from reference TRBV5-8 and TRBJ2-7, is EAGVTQSPTHLIKTRGQQATLRCSPISGHTSVYWYQQALGLGLQFLLWYDEGEERNRGNFPPRFSGRQFPNYSSELNVNALELEDSALYLCASSPRGAQYFGPGTRLTVT.

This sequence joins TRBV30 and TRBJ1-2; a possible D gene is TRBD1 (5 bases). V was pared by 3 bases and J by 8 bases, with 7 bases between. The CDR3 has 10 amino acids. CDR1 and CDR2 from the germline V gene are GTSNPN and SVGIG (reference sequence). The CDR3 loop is CAWRKGGYTF. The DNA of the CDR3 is TGTGCCTGGAGGAAGGGGGGCTACACCTTC.

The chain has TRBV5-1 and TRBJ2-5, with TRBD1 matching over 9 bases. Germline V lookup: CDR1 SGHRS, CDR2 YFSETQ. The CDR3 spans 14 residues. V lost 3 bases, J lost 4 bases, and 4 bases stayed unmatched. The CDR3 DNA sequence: TGCGCCAGCAGCTCACCGGGACAGGGAGAGACCCAGTACTTC. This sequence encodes CASSSPGQGETQYF. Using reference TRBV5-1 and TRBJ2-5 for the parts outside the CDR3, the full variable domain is KAGVTQTPRYLIKTRGQQVTLSCSPISGHRSVSWYQQTPGQGLQFLFEYFSETQRNKGNFPGRFSGRQFSNSRSEMNVSTLELGDSALYLCASSSPGQGETQYFGPGTRLLVL.

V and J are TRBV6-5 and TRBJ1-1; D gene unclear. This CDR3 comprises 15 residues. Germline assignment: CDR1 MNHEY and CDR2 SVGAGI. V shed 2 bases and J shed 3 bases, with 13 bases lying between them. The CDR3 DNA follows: TGTGCCAGCAGTTACGCCCTCGGGAGCGACACTGAAGCTTTCTTT. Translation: CASSYALGSDTEAFF.

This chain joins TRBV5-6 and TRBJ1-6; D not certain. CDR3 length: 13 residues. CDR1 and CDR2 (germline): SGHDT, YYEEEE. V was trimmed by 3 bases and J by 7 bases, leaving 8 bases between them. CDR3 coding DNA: TGTGCCAGCAGCTCAATGCAGAATTCACCCCTCCACTTT. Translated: CASSSMQNSPLHF. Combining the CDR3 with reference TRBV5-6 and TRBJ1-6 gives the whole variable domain DAGVTQSPTHLIKTRGQQVTLRCSPKSGHDTVSWYQQALGQGPQFIFQYYEEEERQRGNFPDRFSGHQFPNYSSELNVNALLLGDSALYLCASSSMQNSPLHFGNGTRLTVT.

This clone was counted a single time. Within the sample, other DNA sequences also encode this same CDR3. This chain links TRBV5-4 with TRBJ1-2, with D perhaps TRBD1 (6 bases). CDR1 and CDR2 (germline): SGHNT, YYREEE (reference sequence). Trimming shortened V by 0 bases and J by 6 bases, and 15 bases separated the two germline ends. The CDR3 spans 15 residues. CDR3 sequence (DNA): TGTGCCAGCAGCTTGGCTACAGGGCGTAAAGATGGCTACACCTTC. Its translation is CASSLATGRKDGYTF.

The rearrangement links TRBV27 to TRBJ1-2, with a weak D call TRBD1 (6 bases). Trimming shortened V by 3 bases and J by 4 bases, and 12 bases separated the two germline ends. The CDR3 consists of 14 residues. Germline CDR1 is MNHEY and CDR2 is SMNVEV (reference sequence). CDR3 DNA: TGTGCCAGCAGTTTTCGGGGGGCAAGCTATGGCTACACCTTC. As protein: CASSFRGASYGYTF.

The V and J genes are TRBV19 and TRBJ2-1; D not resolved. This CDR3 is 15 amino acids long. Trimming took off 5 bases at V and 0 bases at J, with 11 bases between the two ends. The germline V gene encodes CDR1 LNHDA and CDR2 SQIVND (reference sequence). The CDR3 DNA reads TGTGCCAGTAGTCCTATATACAGCTCCTACAATGAGCAGTTCTTC. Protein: CASSPIYSSYNEQFF.

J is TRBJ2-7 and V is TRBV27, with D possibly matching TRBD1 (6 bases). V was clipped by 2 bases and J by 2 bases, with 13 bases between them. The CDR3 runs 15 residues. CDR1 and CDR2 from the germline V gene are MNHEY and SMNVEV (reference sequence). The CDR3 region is CASSLGDTGTYEQYF. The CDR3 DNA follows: TGTGCCAGCAGTTTAGGGGACACGGGCACCTACGAGCAGTACTTC.

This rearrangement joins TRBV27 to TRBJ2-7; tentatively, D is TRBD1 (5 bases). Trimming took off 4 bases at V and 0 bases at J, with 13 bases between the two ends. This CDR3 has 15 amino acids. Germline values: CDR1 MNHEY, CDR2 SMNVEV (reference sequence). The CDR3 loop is CASSSQQEISYEQYF. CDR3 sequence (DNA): TGTGCCAGCAGTTCGCAACAGGAAATCTCCTACGAGCAGTACTTC.